This TCR beta chain was sequenced for a study of cytomegalovirus exposure and HLA in healthy donors. In the PCR, 60 Vbeta and 13 Jbeta primers were used. Profiled with immunoSEQ multiplex PCR; TCRdb holds only in-frame clones, not every one. This table holds 95,000 to 100,000 clones, 60% to 75% found once. The CDR3 runs 13 residues. The germline V and J ends were trimmed by 7 bases and 4 bases, with 13 bases remaining between them. The V gene's germline CDR1 is MNHNS and CDR2 SASEGT. Sequenced sample: PBMCs. This chain links TRBV6-1 with TRBJ1-2; perhaps TRBD1 as D (6 bases). This TCR was recovered from a man in his forties or fifties in good health and CMV-seronegative. The CDR3: CASTEGDPYGYTF. The DNA of the CDR3 is TGTGCCAGCACCGAGGGGGATCCCTATGGCTACACCTTC.